This passage covers 16 T cell receptor beta chains from one sample sequenced in a study of cytomegalovirus exposure and HLA in healthy donors. Clones were read by immunoSEQ multiplex PCR, and TCRdb kept only the in-frame ones, dropping some. The data hold over 110,000 clones, with 70% to 90% observed a single time. The specimen was PBMCs. All receptors derive from a man aged 18 to 29 in good health and CMV-seropositive.

A word on this clone: The same CDR3 also results from other DNA sequences found in this sample. The gene calls are TRBV7-9 and TRBJ1-6; D is perhaps TRBD1 (5 bases). The V and J ends lost 2 bases and 7 bases respectively, with 9 bases between them. Germline V gene data show CDR1 as SEHNR and CDR2 as FQNEAQ (reference sequence). The CDR3 is 14 amino acids. This CDR3 is CASSLQGDNSPLHF. The CDR3 DNA reads as TGTGCCAGCAGCTTACAGGGTGACAATTCACCCCTCCACTTT.

The rearrangement uses TRBV7-9 and TRBJ1-1; D might be TRBD1 (5 bases). Germline values: CDR1 SEHNR, CDR2 FQNEAQ (reference sequence). Between the trimmed V and J ends, which lost 5 bases and 0 bases, there was a span of 13 bases. The CDR3 is made up of 15 amino acids. CDR3 sequence (DNA): TGTGCCAGCAGCCCGCGGGGGGATGTGAACACTGAAGCTTTCTTT. This gives the protein CASSPRGDVNTEAFF.

V gene TRBV5-4 combines with J gene TRBJ1-1; 8 bases fit TRBD1. V dropped 0 bases and J dropped 4; count of bases not matched to a gene: 11. The CDR3 has 17 residues. CDR1 SGHNT and CDR2 YYREEE come from the germline V gene (reference sequence). The CDR3, as DNA: TGTGCCAGCAGCTTGGGTGGCAGGGGGCCAAGGGGCACTGAAGCTTTCTTT. It codes for CASSLGGRGPRGTEAFF.

This clone was observed a single time. The chain uses TRBV11-3 and TRBJ2-7; the D gene is possibly TRBD1 (5 bases). Trimming stripped 4 bases from V and 7 bases from J, with 20 bases between. The CDR3 covers 15 residues. Germline assignment: CDR1 SGHNT and CDR2 YENEEA. For the CDR3, the DNA is TGTGCCAGCAGCTCAAGAAGGGGCACTGGGGTTGAGCAGTACTTC. It specifies CASSSRRGTGVEQYF.

The V and J genes are TRBV18 and TRBJ2-1; 13 bases align to TRBD2. The CDR3 runs to 16 residues. Germline loops: CDR1 KGHSH, CDR2 LQKENI. The trim removed 1 base at V and 6 bases at J, leaving 3 bases unmatched. In DNA form, the CDR3 reads TGTGCCAGCTCACCACAAGGACTAGCGGGAGTCAATGAGCAGTTCTTC. It encodes CASSPQGLAGVNEQFF. Using reference TRBV18 and TRBJ2-1 for the parts outside the CDR3, the full variable domain is NAGVMQNPRHLVRRRGQEARLRCSPMKGHSHVYWYRQLPEEGLKFMVYLQKENIIDESGMPKERFSAEFPKEGPSILRIQQVVRGDSAAYFCASSPQGLAGVNEQFFGPGTRLTVL.

V usage is TRBV18 and J usage is TRBJ1-1; 9 nucleotides match TRBD1. V gave up 4 bases and J gave up 2 bases; unmatched junction bases: 2. Germline V gives CDR1 KGHSH, CDR2 LQKENI. There are 14 residues in the CDR3. The CDR3 loop is CASSRTGDNTEAFF. The CDR3 nucleotides read TGTGCCAGCTCACGGACAGGGGATAACACTGAAGCTTTCTTT.

The chain joins TRBV29-1 to TRBJ1-1, with D possibly TRBD1 on 5 matching bases. Per the germline V gene, CDR1 is SQVTM and CDR2 is ANQGSEA. The CDR3 is 13 amino acids. Between the trimmed V and J ends, which lost 5 bases and 0 bases, there was a span of 10 bases. The CDR3, as DNA: TGCAGCGTTTTGGGACTCTTGAACACTGAAGCTTTCTTT. As protein: CSVLGLLNTEAFF.

This clone was detected once. This chain uses TRBV6-1 with TRBJ2-1, with 7 bases that match TRBD1. The trim removed 10 bases at V and 7 bases at J, leaving 13 bases unmatched. CDR1 is MNHNS and CDR2 is SASEGT in the germline V gene. This CDR3 is 14 amino acids long. This CDR3 reads CATLDRAFGNEQFF. The CDR3 DNA reads TGTGCCACCTTAGACAGGGCGTTTGGGAATGAGCAGTTCTTC.

The rearrangement uses TRBV7-6 and TRBJ1-5; D may be TRBD1 (5 bases). V was pared by 1 base and J by 4 bases, with 14 bases between. CDR1 is SGHVS, CDR2 FNYEAQ, per germline. This CDR3 region has 16 residues. In nucleotides, the CDR3 is TGTGCCAGCAGCTTAGAGGGGAGGGGCCCTAATCAGCCCCAGCATTTT. Encoded protein: CASSLEGRGPNQPQHF.

As for this clone: Other DNA sequences of this sample code for an identical CDR3. The chain couples TRBV11-2 to TRBJ1-1; D is possibly TRBD1 (5 bases). The germline gives CDR1 SGHAT, CDR2 FQNNGV. V was shortened by 4 bases and J by 0 bases, with 6 bases between the two germline ends. The CDR3 has 13 amino acids. CDR3 in DNA: TGTGCCAGCAGCTCGACAGTGAACACTGAAGCTTTCTTT. Encoded protein: CASSSTVNTEAFF.

The rearrangement uses TRBV5-6 and TRBJ1-1; possible D gene TRBD1, 5 bases. V shed 2 bases and J shed 2 bases, with 13 bases lying between them. The CDR3 loop spans 15 amino acids. Germline CDR1 is SGHDT and CDR2 is YYEEEE. CDR3 protein: CASSFRQPKNTEAFF. CDR3 DNA sequence: TGTGCCAGCAGCTTTCGACAGCCGAAAAACACTGAAGCTTTCTTT.

This sequence joins TRBV2 and TRBJ2-1; 13 bases are a match to TRBD2. V lost 7 bases and J lost 8; bases outside the gene matches: 8. In germline, CDR1 is SNHLY, CDR2 FYNNEI. The length of the CDR3 is 15 residues. Here the CDR3 reads CASKKLAGGTDEQFF. The DNA of the CDR3 is TGTGCCAGCAAGAAACTAGCGGGGGGGACGGATGAGCAGTTCTTC. Full variable domain (remainder filled in from reference TRBV2 and TRBJ2-1): EPEVTQTPSHQVTQMGQEVILRCVPISNHLYFYWYRQILGQKVEFLVSFYNNEISEKSEIFDDQFSVERPDGSNFTLKIRSTKLEDSAMYFCASKKLAGGTDEQFFGPGTRLTVL.

This sequence joins TRBV29-1 and TRBJ2-3, with 11 bases that match TRBD2. CDR1 and CDR2 (germline): SQVTM, ANQGSEA. Unmatched junction bases numbered 5, after V lost 3 bases and J lost 3 bases. There are 15 residues in the CDR3. The CDR3 coding sequence is TGCAGCGTTGATGGGTTAGCGGGAGGGACAGATACGCAGTATTTT. Its translation is CSVDGLAGGTDTQYF.

The rearrangement links TRBV27 to TRBJ2-1; D unresolved. Trimming stripped 2 bases from V and 0 bases from J, with 8 bases between. This CDR3 is 15 amino acids long. Germline CDR1 and CDR2: MNHEY and SMNVEV (reference sequence). CDR3 amino acids: CASSLAIPSYNEQFF. CDR3 DNA: TGTGCCAGCAGTTTAGCTATCCCCTCCTACAATGAGCAGTTCTTC.

The chain carries TRBV7-9 and TRBJ1-2; a possible D gene is TRBD1 (5 bases). CDR3 length: 14 amino acids. The germline gives CDR1 SEHNR, CDR2 FQNEAQ (reference sequence). V was pared by 5 bases and J by 4 bases, with 14 bases between. In DNA, the CDR3 is TGTGCCAGCAGCCCACGAGGGACTTCCTATGGCTACACCTTC. Amino acids: CASSPRGTSYGYTF.

This chain connects TRBV15 to TRBJ1-2, with 10 bases aligning to TRBD1. The J segment lost 5 bases and the V segment lost 3 bases, leaving 15 bases of the junction unmatched. This CDR3 has 18 residues. Germline CDR1 is LNHNV and CDR2 is YYDKDF (reference sequence). The CDR3 coding sequence is TGTGCCACCAGCAGTGGGGATGGGGGGGACAGGGGCATGTATGGCTACACCTTC. Translated: CATSSGDGGDRGMYGYTF.